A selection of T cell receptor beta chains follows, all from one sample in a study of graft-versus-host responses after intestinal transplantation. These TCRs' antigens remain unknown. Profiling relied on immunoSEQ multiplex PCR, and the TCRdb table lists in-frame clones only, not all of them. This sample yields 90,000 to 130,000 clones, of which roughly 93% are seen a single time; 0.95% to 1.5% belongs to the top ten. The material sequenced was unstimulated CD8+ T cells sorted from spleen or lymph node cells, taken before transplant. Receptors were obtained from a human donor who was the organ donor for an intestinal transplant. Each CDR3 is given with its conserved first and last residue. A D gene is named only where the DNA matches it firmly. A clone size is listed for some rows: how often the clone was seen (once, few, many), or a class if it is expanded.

cdr3_nt: TGTGCCAGTAGGGGTCCGGGACAGGGATACTATGGCTACACCTTC; cdr3_aa: CASRGPGQGYYGYTF; clone_size: -; j_call: TRBJ1-2; d_call: TRBD1; v_call: TRBV19
cdr3_nt: TGTGCCAGCAGCTTATCAGGAGCAGATGAGCAGTTCTTC; cdr3_aa: CASSLSGADEQFF; clone_size: -; j_call: TRBJ2-1; d_call: -; v_call: TRBV7-9
cdr3_nt: TGTGCCAGCAGCCTAGGGGGGGCGGCCGAGCAGTACTTC; cdr3_aa: CASSLGGAAEQYF; clone_size: -; j_call: TRBJ2-7; d_call: -; v_call: TRBV11-2
cdr3_nt: TGCGCCAGCAGCCAAGTAAGGAGGCCGGGGCAAGAGACCCAGTACTTC; cdr3_aa: CASSQVRRPGQETQYF; clone_size: -; j_call: TRBJ2-5; d_call: -; v_call: TRBV4-1
cdr3_nt: TGTGCCAGCAGTTTATCTTCGACAGGGAACTACGAGCAGTACTTC; cdr3_aa: CASSLSSTGNYEQYF; clone_size: -; j_call: TRBJ2-7; d_call: TRBD1; v_call: TRBV27
cdr3_nt: TGTGCCAGCAGCTTGGCGCTGGCAGGGGATAATTCACCCCTCCACTTT; cdr3_aa: CASSLALAGDNSPLHF; clone_size: -; j_call: TRBJ1-6; d_call: -; v_call: TRBV5-6
cdr3_nt: TGTGCCAGCAGTGCTCGGCTAGCGAACACCGGGGAGCTGTTTTTT; cdr3_aa: CASSARLANTGELFF; clone_size: -; j_call: TRBJ2-2; d_call: -; v_call: TRBV2
cdr3_nt: TGTGCCAGCAGATGGCGGAACCAAGAGACCCAGTACTTC; cdr3_aa: CASRWRNQETQYF; clone_size: -; j_call: TRBJ2-5; d_call: -; v_call: TRBV28
cdr3_nt: TGTGCCAGCAGGCTAGGGGACTATGGCTACACCTTC; cdr3_aa: CASRLGDYGYTF; clone_size: few; j_call: TRBJ1-2; d_call: -; v_call: TRBV6-5
cdr3_nt: TGCGCCAGCAGCCAAGTAAACTACTCTGGAAACACCATATATTTT; cdr3_aa: CASSQVNYSGNTIYF; clone_size: -; j_call: TRBJ1-3; d_call: -; v_call: TRBV4-1
cdr3_nt: TGTGCCAGCAGCTCCCCGGGACACGAACAAGAGACCCAGTACTTC; cdr3_aa: CASSSPGHEQETQYF; clone_size: -; j_call: TRBJ2-5; d_call: -; v_call: TRBV5-6
cdr3_nt: TGTGCCAGCAGCTTCGGAAACATTCAGTACTTC; cdr3_aa: CASSFGNIQYF; clone_size: -; j_call: TRBJ2-4; d_call: -; v_call: TRBV4-2
cdr3_nt: TGTGCCAGCAGCTCGGGACAGACGTTCTACGAGCAGTACTTC; cdr3_aa: CASSSGQTFYEQYF; clone_size: -; j_call: TRBJ2-7; d_call: TRBD1; v_call: TRBV7-2
cdr3_nt: TGTGCCAGTAGTATGGGACAGGGAGGCTCCTACGAGCAGTACTTC; cdr3_aa: CASSMGQGGSYEQYF; clone_size: -; j_call: TRBJ2-7; d_call: TRBD1; v_call: TRBV19
cdr3_nt: TGTGCCAGCAGCCTTTGGACAGGGGGAGCTTTCTTT; cdr3_aa: CASSLWTGGAFF; clone_size: -; j_call: TRBJ1-1; d_call: TRBD1; v_call: TRBV7-9
cdr3_nt: TGTGCCAGCTCACCGAACAGGGTTGGAGGCTACACCTTC; cdr3_aa: CASSPNRVGGYTF; clone_size: -; j_call: TRBJ1-2; d_call: -; v_call: TRBV18
cdr3_nt: TGTGCCAGCAGCTCCTATTTCCGGGACAGGGCGCTGGCCAAAAACATTCAGTACTTC; cdr3_aa: CASSSYFRDRALAKNIQYF; clone_size: -; j_call: TRBJ2-4; d_call: TRBD1; v_call: TRBV7-2
cdr3_nt: TGTGCCATCAGTGCGACAGGGAGCACAGATACGCAGTATTTT; cdr3_aa: CAISATGSTDTQYF; clone_size: -; j_call: TRBJ2-3; d_call: TRBD1; v_call: TRBV10-3
cdr3_nt: TGTGCCATCGCGGGCGGGACCGACTCCTACAATGAGCAGTTCTTC; cdr3_aa: CAIAGGTDSYNEQFF; clone_size: -; j_call: TRBJ2-1; d_call: -; v_call: TRBV10-3